The 3 T cell receptor beta chains given below trace back to one sample, sequenced in a study of patients and donors after allogeneic stem cell transplantation. TCRdb re-analysed the RT-PCR reads in MiXCR, keeping a single row per CDR3 protein. The sample lists about a million distinct CDR3 sequences, approximately 19% seen once, with under 6.5% in the top ten. Sequenced sample: blood, either unsorted or a sorted T cell fraction (not recorded which). All receptors derive from a human donor who was either an allogeneic HSCT recipient or a stem cell or donor lymphocyte infusion donor (not recorded which). It is not recorded whose cells these are; they may come from a transplant donor.

This clonotype was seen at least ten times. The genes are TRBV29-1 and TRBJ2-1, with 10 nucleotides matching TRBD2. The CDR3 is made up of 16 amino acids. The V and J ends lost 7 bases and 4 bases, in that order; junction bases with no gene match: 13. Per germline, CDR1 SQVTM and CDR2 ANQGSEA. This CDR3 reads CSARRRLAGRYNEQFF. For the CDR3, the DNA is TGCAGCGCCAGAAGGAGACTAGCGGGCCGATACAATGAGCAGTTCTTC.

This chain connects TRBV27 to TRBJ2-7; D remains unclear. The CDR3 is 14 amino acids. The ends were cut back, 0 bases at V and 5 bases at J, with 11 bases in the middle. The germline V gene encodes CDR1 MNHEY and CDR2 SMNVEV (reference sequence). This chain's CDR3 is CASSLSPIGDEQYF. The CDR3 DNA sequence: TGTGCCAGCAGTTTATCCCCTATTGGGGACGAGCAGTACTTC.

In its sample, this clonotype was seen many times. The chain employs TRBV4-1 and TRBJ1-5, with TRBD1 matching 8 bases. J lost 7 bases, V lost 1 base, and 3 bases had no gene match. Germline V CDR1 and CDR2: MGHRA, YSYEKL. The CDR3 loop spans 14 amino acids. The CDR3 DNA sequence: TGCGCCAGCAGCCAAGGGGCAGGGGGCCAGCCCCAGCATTTT. It translates to CASSQGAGGQPQHF.